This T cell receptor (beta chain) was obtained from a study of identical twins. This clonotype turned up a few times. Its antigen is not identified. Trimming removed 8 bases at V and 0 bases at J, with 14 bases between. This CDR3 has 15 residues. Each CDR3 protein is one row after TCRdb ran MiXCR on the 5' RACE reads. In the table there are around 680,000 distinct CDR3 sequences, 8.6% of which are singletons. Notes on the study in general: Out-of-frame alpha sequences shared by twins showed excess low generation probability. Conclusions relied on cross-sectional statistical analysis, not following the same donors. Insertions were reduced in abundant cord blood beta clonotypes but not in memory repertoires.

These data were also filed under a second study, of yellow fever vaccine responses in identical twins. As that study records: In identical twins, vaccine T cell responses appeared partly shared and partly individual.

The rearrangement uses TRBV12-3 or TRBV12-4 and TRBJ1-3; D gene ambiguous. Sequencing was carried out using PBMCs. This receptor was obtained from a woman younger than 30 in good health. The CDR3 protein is CASSYMLLSGNTIYF. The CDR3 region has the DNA TGTGCCAGCTCCTACATGCTACTCTCTGGAAACACCATATATTTT.